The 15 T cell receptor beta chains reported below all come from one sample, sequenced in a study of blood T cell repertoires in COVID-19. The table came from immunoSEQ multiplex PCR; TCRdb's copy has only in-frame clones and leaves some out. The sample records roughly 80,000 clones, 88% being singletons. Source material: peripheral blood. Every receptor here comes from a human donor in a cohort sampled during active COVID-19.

CDR3 in DNA: TGTGCCAGCAGCCAGAGTCTGGGCATAGATGAGCAGTTCTTC. This translates into CASSQSLGIDEQFF. This chain uses TRBV7-3 with TRBJ2-1; D not resolved. The CDR3 covers 14 residues. Germline CDR1 is SGHTA and CDR2 is FQGTGA. With 5 bases removed from V and 8 bases from J, the gap between germline ends came to 16 bases.

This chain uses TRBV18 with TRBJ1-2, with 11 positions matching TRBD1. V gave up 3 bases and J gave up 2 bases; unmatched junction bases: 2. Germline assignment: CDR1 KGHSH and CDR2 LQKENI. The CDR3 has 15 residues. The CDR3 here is CASSPGTGGNYGYTF. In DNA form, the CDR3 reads TGTGCCAGCTCACCTGGGACAGGGGGAAACTATGGCTACACCTTC.

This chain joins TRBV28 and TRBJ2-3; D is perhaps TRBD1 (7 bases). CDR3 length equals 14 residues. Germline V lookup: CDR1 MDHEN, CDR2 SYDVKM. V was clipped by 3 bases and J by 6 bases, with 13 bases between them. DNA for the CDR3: TGTGCCAGCAGTTTTGCCAGGGGGGAGGATACGCAGTATTTT. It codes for CASSFARGEDTQYF.

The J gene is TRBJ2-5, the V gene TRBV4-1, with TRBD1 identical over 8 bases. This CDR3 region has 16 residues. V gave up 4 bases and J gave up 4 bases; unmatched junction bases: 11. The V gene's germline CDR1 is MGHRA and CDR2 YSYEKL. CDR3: CASSRSGTGLGETQYF. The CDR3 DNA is TGCGCCAGCAGCCGATCAGGGACAGGCCTCGGAGAGACCCAGTACTTC.

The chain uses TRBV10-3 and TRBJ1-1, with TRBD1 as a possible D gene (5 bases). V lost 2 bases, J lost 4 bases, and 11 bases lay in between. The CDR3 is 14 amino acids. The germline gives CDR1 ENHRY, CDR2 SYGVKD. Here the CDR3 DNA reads TGTGCCATCAGTGAGGCAGGGAGGGCCACTGAAGCTTTCTTT. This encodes CAISEAGRATEAFF.

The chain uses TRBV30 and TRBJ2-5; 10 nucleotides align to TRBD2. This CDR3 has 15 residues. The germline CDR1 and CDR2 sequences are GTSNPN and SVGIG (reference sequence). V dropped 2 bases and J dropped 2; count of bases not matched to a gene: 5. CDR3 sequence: CAWSLSSGGQETQYF. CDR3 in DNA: TGTGCCTGGAGTTTGTCTAGCGGGGGACAAGAGACCCAGTACTTC.

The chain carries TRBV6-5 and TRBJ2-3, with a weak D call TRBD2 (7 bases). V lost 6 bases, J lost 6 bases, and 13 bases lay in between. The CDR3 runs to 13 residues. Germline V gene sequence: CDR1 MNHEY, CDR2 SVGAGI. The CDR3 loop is CASSRGASDTQYF. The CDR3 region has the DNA TGTGCCAGCAGCCGGGGGGCCAGCGATACGCAGTATTTT.

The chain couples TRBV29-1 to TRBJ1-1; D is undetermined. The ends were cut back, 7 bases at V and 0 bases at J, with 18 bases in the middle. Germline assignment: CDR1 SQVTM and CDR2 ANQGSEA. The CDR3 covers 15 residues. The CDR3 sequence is CSATLGGVMNTEAFF. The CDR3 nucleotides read TGCAGCGCAACACTCGGCGGGGTTATGAACACTGAAGCTTTCTTT.

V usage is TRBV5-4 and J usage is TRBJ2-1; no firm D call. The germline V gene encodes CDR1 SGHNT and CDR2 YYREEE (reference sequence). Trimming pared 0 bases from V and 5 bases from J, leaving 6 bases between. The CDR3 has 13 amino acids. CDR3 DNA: TGTGCCAGCAGCTTGGAACAGCACAATGAGCAGTTCTTC. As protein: CASSLEQHNEQFF.

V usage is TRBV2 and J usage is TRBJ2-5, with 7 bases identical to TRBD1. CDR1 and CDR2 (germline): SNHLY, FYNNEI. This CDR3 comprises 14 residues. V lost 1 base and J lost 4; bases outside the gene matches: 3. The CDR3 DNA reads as TGTGCCAGCAGTGAAGACAGGGGTCGAGAGACCCAGTACTTC. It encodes CASSEDRGRETQYF.

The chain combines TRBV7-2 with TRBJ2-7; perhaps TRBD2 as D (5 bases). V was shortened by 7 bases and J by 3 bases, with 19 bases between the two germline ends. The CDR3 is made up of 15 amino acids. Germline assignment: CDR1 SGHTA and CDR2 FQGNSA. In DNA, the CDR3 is TGTGCCAGCACCATGACAACATCCCGGGGCTACGAGCAGTACTTC. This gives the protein CASTMTTSRGYEQYF.

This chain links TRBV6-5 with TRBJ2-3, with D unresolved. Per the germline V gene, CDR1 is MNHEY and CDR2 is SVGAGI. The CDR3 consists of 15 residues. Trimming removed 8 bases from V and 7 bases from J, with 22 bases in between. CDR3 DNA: TGTGCCAGCGGCCCCACTGGGCAGGTGCAAAATACGCAGTATTTT. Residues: CASGPTGQVQNTQYF.

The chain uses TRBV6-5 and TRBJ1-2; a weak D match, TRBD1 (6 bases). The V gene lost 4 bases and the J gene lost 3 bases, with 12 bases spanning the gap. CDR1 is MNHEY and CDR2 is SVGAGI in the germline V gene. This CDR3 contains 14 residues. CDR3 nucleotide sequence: TGTGCCAGCAGTTCTGACAGGTCCGACTATGGCTACACCTTC. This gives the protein CASSSDRSDYGYTF.

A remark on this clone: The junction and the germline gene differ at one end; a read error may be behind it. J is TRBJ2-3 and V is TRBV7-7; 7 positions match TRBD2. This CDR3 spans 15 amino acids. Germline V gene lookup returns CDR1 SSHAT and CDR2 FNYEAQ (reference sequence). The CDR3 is CASSPRTSSLDTQYF. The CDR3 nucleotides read TGTGCTAGCAGCCCAAGGACTAGTTCGTTAGATACGCAGTATTTT.

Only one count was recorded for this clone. Here the CDR3 reads CATSDRDGGSDGYTF. In nucleotides, the CDR3 is TGTGCCACCAGTGATCGGGACGGGGGGTCAGATGGCTACACCTTC. The V gene is TRBV24-1, the J gene TRBJ1-2, with D possibly being TRBD1 (5 bases). Trimming stripped 3 bases from V and 6 bases from J, with 16 bases between. Germline CDR1 reads KGHDR; CDR2 reads SFDVKD. The CDR3 loop spans 15 amino acids.